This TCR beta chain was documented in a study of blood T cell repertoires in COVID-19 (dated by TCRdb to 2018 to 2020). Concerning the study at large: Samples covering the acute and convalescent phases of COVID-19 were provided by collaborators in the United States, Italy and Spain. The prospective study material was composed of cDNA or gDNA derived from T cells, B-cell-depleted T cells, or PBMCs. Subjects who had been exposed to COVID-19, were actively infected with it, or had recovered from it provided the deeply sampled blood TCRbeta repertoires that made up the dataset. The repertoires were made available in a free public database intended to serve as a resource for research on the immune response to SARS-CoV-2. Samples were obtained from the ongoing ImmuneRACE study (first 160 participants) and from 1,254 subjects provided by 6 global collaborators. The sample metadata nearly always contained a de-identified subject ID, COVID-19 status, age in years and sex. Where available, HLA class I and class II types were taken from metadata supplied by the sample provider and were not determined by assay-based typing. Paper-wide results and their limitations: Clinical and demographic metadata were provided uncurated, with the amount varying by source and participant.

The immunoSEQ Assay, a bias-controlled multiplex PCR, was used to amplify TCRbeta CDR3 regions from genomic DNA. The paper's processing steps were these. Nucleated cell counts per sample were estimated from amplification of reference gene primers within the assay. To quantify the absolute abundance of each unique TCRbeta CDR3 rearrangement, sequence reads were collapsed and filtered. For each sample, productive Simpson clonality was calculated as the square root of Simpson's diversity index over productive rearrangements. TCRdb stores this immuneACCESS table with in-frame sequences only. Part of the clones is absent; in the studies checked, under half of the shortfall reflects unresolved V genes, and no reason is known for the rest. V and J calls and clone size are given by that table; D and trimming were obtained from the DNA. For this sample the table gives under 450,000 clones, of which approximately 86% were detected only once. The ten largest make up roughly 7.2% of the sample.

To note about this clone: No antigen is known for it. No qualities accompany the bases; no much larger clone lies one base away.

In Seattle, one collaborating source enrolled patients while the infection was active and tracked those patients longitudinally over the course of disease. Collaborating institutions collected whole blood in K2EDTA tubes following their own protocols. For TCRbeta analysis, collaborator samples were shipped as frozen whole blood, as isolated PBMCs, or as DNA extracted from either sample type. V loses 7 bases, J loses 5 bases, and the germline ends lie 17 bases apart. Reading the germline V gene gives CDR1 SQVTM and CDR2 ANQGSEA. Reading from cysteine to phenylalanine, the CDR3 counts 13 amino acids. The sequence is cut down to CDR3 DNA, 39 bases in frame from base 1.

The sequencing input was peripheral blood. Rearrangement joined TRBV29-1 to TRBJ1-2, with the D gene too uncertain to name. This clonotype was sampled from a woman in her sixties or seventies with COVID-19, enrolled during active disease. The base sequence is TGCAGCGCCCTGACACTTACTTTTTATGGCTACACCTTC. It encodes CSALTLTFYGYTF. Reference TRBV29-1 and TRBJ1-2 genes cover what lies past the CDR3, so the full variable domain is SAVISQKPSRDICQRGTSLTIQCQVDSQVTMMFWYRQQPGQSLTLIATANQGSEATYESGFVIDKFPISRPNLTFSTLTVSNMSPEDSSIYLCSALTLTFYGYTFGSGTRLTVV.